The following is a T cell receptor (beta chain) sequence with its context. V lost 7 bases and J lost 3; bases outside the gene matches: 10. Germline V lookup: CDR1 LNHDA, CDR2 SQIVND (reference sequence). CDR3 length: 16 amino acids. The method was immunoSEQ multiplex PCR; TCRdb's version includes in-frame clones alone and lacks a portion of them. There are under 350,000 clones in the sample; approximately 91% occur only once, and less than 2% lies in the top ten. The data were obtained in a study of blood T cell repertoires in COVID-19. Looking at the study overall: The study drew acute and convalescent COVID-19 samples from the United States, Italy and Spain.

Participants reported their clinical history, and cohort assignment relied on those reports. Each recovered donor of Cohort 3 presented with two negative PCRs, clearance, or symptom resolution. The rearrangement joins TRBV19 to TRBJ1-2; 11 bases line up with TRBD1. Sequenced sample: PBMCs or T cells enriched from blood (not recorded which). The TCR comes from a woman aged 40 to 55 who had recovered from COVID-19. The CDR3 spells CASNLSPGQGDYGYTF. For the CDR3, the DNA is TGTGCCAGTAACTTATCTCCGGGACAGGGGGACTATGGCTACACCTTC.